The present T cell receptor beta chain was sequenced within a study of T cell responses to AZD1222 COVID-19 vaccine. Study results and caveats: Reportedly, nearly half of unique spike TCRs recognized epitopes outside B.1.351/B.1.1.7 mutations. Donors were largely white British and mainly female; clonal diversity was possibly underestimated.

Some clones are missing from TCRdb's copy, which holds only in-frame ones; the method was immunoSEQ multiplex PCR. The sample records tens of thousands of clones, around 81% being singletons. A word on this clone: Antigen specificity is unknown.

The sequencing here drew on peripheral blood, taken 28 days after the second AZD1222 dose. This TCR came from an adult who received the AZD1222 COVID-19 vaccine.

The CDR3 here is CASSSSVGNTIYF. CDR3 nucleotide sequence: TGTGCCAGCAGCTCTTCTGTTGGAAACACCATATATTTT. The chain joins TRBV9 to TRBJ1-3; D unresolved. This CDR3 is 13 amino acids long. Trimming left V 4 bases short and J 3 bases short, with 8 bases between. Germline assignment: CDR1 SGDLS and CDR2 YYNGEE.